This T cell receptor (beta chain) came from a study of T cell responses to AZD1222 COVID-19 vaccine. Study outcomes and limitations: Across spike, vaccine-associated CD4 TCRs were found, dominant at 160-218 and 743-854. Spike-specific TCR breadth and depth went up after people got two AZD1222 doses.

The germline V gene encodes CDR1 SEHNR and CDR2 FQNEAQ (reference sequence). The CDR3 runs to 15 residues. This clone was detected a few times. Its antigen is as yet unknown. At one of its ends the junction is not consistent with the germline gene, which may arise from a read error. Generated by immunoSEQ multiplex PCR, the TCRdb table keeps only in-frame clones and is missing some. In the table there are around 63,000 clones, less than 90% of which are singletons. Sample: peripheral blood, taken on day 0 of AZD1222 vaccination. The gene calls are TRBV7-9 and TRBJ1-3; D is possibly TRBD1 (6 bases). The origin of this receptor is an adult in good health. CDR3 region: CASSLAAGAGKTIYF. The DNA for the CDR3 is TGTGCCAGCAGCTTAGCGGCGGGGGCCGGAAAAACCATATATTTT. The whole variable domain, remainder taken from reference TRBV7-9 and TRBJ1-3, is DTGVSQNPRHKITKRGQNVTFRCDPISEHNRLYWYRQTLGQGPEFLTYFQNEAQLEKSRLLSDRFSAERPKGSFSTLEIQRTEQGDSAMYLCASSLAAGAGKTIYFGEGSWLTVV.